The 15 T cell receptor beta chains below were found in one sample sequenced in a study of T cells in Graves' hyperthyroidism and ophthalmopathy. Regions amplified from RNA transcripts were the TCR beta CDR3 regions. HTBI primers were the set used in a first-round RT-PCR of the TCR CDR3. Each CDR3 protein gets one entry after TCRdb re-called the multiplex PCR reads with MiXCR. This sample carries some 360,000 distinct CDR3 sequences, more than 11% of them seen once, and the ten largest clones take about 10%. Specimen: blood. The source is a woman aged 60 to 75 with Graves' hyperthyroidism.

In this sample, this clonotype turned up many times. The CDR3 region has the DNA TGTGCCAGCATGGCCTACGAGCAGTACTTC. Protein: CASMAYEQYF. The chain recombines TRBV2 with TRBJ2-7; D unclear. The CDR3 has 10 amino acids. From germline, CDR1 is SNHLY and CDR2 FYNNEI. Trimming cost V 7 bases and J 2 bases, with 3 bases left between them. The full variable domain, completed using reference TRBV2 and TRBJ2-7, is EPEVTQTPSHQVTQMGQEVILRCVPISNHLYFYWYRQILGQKVEFLVSFYNNEISEKSEIFDDQFSVERPDGSNFTLKIRSTKLEDSAMYFCASMAYEQYFGPGTRLTVT.

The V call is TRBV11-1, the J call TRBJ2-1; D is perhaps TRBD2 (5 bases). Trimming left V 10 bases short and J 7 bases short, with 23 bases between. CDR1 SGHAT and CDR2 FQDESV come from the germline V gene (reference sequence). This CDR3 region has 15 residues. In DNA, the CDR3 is TGTGCCACCCATCCGCAGGAGGCCCTGGGGAATGAGCAGTTCTTC. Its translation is CATHPQEALGNEQFF.

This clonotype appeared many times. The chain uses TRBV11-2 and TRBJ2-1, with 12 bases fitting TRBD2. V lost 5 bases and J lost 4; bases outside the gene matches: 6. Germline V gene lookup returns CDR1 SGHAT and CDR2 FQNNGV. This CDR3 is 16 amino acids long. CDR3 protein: CASSGRTSGTYNEQFF. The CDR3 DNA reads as TGTGCCAGCAGCGGCCGGACTAGCGGGACTTACAATGAGCAGTTCTTC.

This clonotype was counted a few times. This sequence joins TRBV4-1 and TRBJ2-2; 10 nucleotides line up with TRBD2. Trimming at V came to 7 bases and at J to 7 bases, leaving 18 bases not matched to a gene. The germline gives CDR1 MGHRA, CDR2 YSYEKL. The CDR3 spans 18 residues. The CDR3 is CASNNHLAGDLRGGELFF. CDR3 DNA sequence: TGCGCCAGCAACAATCACCTAGCGGGAGACCTCCGGGGCGGGGAGCTGTTTTTT.

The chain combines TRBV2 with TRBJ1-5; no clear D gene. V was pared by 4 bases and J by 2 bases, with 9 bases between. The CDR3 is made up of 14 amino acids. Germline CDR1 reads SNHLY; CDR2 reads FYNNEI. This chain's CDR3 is CASSAGLGNQPQHF. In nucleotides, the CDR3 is TGTGCCAGCAGTGCGGGTCTGGGCAATCAGCCCCAGCATTTT. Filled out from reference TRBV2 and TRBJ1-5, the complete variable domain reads EPEVTQTPSHQVTQMGQEVILRCVPISNHLYFYWYRQILGQKVEFLVSFYNNEISEKSEIFDDQFSVERPDGSNFTLKIRSTKLEDSAMYFCASSAGLGNQPQHFGDGTRLSIL.

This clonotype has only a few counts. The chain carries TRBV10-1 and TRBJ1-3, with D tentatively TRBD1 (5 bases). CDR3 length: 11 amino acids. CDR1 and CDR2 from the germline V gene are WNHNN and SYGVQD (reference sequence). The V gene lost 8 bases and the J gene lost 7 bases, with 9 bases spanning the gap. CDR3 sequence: CASGAGNTIYF. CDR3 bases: TGCGCCAGCGGGGCCGGGAACACCATATATTTT.

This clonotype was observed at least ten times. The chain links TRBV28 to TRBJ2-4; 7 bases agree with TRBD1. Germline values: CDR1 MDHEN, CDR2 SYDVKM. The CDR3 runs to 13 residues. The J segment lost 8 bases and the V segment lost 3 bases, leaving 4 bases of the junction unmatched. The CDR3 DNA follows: TGTGCCAGCAGTTTTAGGGGGCTGGACATTCAGTACTTC. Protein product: CASSFRGLDIQYF. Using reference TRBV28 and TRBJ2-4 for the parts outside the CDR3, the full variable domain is DVKVTQSSRYLVKRTGEKVFLECVQDMDHENMFWYRQDPGLGLRLIYFSYDVKMKEKGDIPEGYSVSREKKERFSLILESASTNQTSMYLCASSFRGLDIQYFGAGTRLSVL.

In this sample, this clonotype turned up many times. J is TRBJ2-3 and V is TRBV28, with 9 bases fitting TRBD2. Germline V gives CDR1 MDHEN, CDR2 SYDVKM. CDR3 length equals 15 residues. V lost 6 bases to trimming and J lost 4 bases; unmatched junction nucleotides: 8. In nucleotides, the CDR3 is TGTGCCAGCAGCTCGTTAGCGGGAGCATCAGATACGCAGTATTTT. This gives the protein CASSSLAGASDTQYF.

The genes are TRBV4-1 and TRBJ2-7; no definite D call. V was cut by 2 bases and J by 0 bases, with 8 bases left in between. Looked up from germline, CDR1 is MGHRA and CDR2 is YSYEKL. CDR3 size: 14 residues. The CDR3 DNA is TGCGCCAGCAGCCAATACGCGAGCTCCTACGAGCAGTACTTC. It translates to CASSQYASSYEQYF.

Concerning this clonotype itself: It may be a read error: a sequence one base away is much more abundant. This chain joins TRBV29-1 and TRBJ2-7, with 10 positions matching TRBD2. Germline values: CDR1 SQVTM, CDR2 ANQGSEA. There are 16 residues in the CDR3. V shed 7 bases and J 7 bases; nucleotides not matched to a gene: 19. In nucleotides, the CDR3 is TGCAGCGGGTCGACTTCTTTAGCGGGAGGCTCCAATGAGCAGTACTTC. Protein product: CSGSTSLAGGSNEQYF.

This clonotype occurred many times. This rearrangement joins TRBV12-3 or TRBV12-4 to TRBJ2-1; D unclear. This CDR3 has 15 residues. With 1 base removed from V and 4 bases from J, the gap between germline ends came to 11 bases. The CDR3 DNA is TGTGCCAGCAGTTTAGACCAAACCTATTACAATGAGCAGTTCTTC. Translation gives CASSLDQTYYNEQFF.

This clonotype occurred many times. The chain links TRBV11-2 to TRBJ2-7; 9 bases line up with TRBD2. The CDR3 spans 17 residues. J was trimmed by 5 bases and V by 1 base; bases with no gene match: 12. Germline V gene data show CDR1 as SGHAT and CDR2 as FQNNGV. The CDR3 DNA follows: TGTGCCAGCAGCTTAGTGGGTCTAGCGGGACGTCGTGACGAGCAGTACTTC. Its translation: CASSLVGLAGRRDEQYF. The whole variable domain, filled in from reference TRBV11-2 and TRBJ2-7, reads EAGVAQSPRYKIIEKRQSVAFWCNPISGHATLYWYQQILGQGPKLLIQFQNNGVVDDSQLPKDRFSAERLKGVDSTLKIQPAKLEDSAVYLCASSLVGLAGRRDEQYFGPGTRLTVT.

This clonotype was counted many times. The CDR3 bases are TGTGCCAGCAGTGAATCGTCGGGGACAGGGAATGGCTACACCTTC. The encoded protein is CASSESSGTGNGYTF. V usage is TRBV2 and J usage is TRBJ1-2, with TRBD1 matching over 9 bases. J gave up 6 bases and V 2 bases, and 7 bases lay outside the gene matches. The germline CDR1 and CDR2 sequences are SNHLY and FYNNEI. This CDR3 is 15 amino acids long. Together with reference TRBV2 and TRBJ1-2, the CDR3 gives the full variable domain: EPEVTQTPSHQVTQMGQEVILRCVPISNHLYFYWYRQILGQKVEFLVSFYNNEISEKSEIFDDQFSVERPDGSNFTLKIRSTKLEDSAMYFCASSESSGTGNGYTFGSGTRLTVV.

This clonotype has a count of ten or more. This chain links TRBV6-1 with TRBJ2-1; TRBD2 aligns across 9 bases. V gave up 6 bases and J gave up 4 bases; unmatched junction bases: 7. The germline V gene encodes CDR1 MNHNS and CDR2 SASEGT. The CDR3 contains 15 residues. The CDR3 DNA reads TGTGCCAGCAGGCGACTAGCGGAACCATACAATGAGCAGTTCTTC. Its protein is CASRRLAEPYNEQFF.

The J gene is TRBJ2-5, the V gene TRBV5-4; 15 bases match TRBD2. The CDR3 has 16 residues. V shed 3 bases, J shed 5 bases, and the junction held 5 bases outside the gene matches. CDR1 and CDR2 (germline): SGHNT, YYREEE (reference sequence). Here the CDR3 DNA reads TGTGCCAGCAGCTCTGGGACTAGCGGGAGGCCGGAGACCCAGTACTTC. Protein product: CASSSGTSGRPETQYF.